One and the same sample provided the 14 T cell receptor beta chains below, sequenced in a study of CD8+ T cells in alopecia areata. Described treatment: oral pan-JAK inhibitor, 5-10 mg twice daily. RNA was extracted and reverse transcribed into cDNA as the sequencing template. Sequencing used immunoSEQ multiplex PCR; TCRdb keeps in-frame clones, though not all of them. The sample has about 250,000 clones; about 60% are singletons. The source material was CD4+ T cells sorted from blood, sampled around week 53, from a patient treated with tofacitinib. These receptors were taken from a human donor with alopecia areata.

This sequence joins TRBV5-1 and TRBJ2-1, with TRBD2 identical over 12 bases. CDR3 size: 19 residues. J was trimmed by 1 base and V by 1 base; bases with no gene match: 9. The germline V gene encodes CDR1 SGHRS and CDR2 YFSETQ. In nucleotides, the CDR3 is TGCGCCAGCAGCTTGACGACTAGCGGGGGTCCCTCTTCCTACAATGAGCAGTTCTTC. Translating it yields CASSLTTSGGPSSYNEQFF.

The chain links TRBV5-6 to TRBJ2-7; maybe TRBD1 (6 bases). Germline V gene data show CDR1 as SGHDT and CDR2 as YYEEEE. CDR3 length: 14 residues. Trimming stripped 4 bases from V and 1 base from J, with 12 bases between. The CDR3 sequence is CASSIDRISYEQYF. In DNA form, the CDR3 reads TGTGCCAGCAGCATCGACAGGATTTCCTACGAGCAGTACTTC.

As regards this clone: The sample contains more than one DNA sequence encoding this CDR3. The gene calls are TRBV9 and TRBJ2-1; D might be TRBD2 (5 bases). With 0 bases removed from V and 7 bases from J, the gap between germline ends came to 11 bases. The CDR3 is made up of 14 amino acids. From germline, CDR1 is SGDLS and CDR2 YYNGEE. The CDR3, as DNA: TGTGCCAGCAGCGTAGTCGGGGTAGGGAATGAGCAGTTCTTC. It specifies CASSVVGVGNEQFF.

V usage is TRBV30 and J usage is TRBJ2-7; D is undetermined. The CDR3 extends over 11 amino acids. Germline loops: CDR1 GTSNPN, CDR2 SVGIG (reference sequence). Trimming took off 1 base at V and 4 bases at J, with 5 bases between the two ends. CDR3 region: CAWSARYEQYF. The CDR3 DNA follows: TGTGCCTGGAGTGCAAGGTACGAGCAGTACTTC.

The gene calls are TRBV30 and TRBJ1-2; 9 bases match TRBD1. The CDR3 extends over 15 amino acids. The germline V gene encodes CDR1 GTSNPN and CDR2 SVGIG (reference sequence). Germline trimming cut 3 bases from V and 2 bases from J; bases unmatched to any gene: 7. The CDR3 is CAWRDWTGANYGYTF. CDR3 in DNA: TGTGCCTGGAGAGATTGGACAGGGGCAAACTATGGCTACACCTTC.

V gene TRBV2 combines with J gene TRBJ1-4; the D gene is possibly TRBD1 (5 bases). CDR1 and CDR2 from the germline V gene are SNHLY and FYNNEI. CDR3 length: 14 amino acids. Trimming removed 3 bases from V and 0 bases from J, with 5 bases in between. CDR3 region: CASSEGATNEKLFF. CDR3 coding DNA: TGTGCCAGCAGTGAGGGGGCAACTAATGAAAAACTGTTTTTT.

V is TRBV29-1 and J is TRBJ2-3; TRBD1 might be the D (6 bases). This CDR3 comprises 13 residues. From germline, CDR1 is SQVTM and CDR2 ANQGSEA. In DNA form, the CDR3 reads TGCAGTGTTTCGACAGGATGGGGCGATACGCAGTATTTT. It encodes CSVSTGWGDTQYF.

This chain links TRBV30 with TRBJ2-7, with D perhaps matching TRBD1 (5 bases). The CDR3 is 11 amino acids. CDR1 and CDR2 from the germline V gene are GTSNPN and SVGIG (reference sequence). The germline V and J ends were trimmed by 3 bases and 3 bases, with 6 bases remaining between them. CDR3 sequence reads: CAWRGHYEQYF. CDR3 bases: TGTGCCTGGAGAGGACACTACGAGCAGTACTTC. Looking up the rest from reference TRBV30 and TRBJ2-7 gives the full variable domain: SQTIHQWPATLVQPVGSPLSLECTVEGTSNPNLYWYRQAAGRGLQLLFYSVGIGQISSEVPQNLSASRPQDRQFILSSKKLLLSDSGFYLCAWRGHYEQYFGPGTRLTVT.

J is TRBJ2-7 and V is TRBV4-2; D tentatively reads TRBD1 or TRBD2 (5 bases each). The CDR3 is 15 residues long. Germline V lookup: CDR1 LGHNA, CDR2 YNFKEQ. V lost 0 bases and J lost 7, with 16 bases in between. The CDR3 nucleotides are TGTGCCAGCAGCCAAGATTCCCAGGGAGACTTGGAGCAGTACTTC. Translating gives CASSQDSQGDLEQYF.

This chain links TRBV23-1 with TRBJ2-5; 7 bases line up with TRBD1. TRBV23-1 is flagged as an ORF with uncertain function. The trim removed 3 bases at V and 1 base at J, leaving 14 bases unmatched. This CDR3 comprises 18 residues. The CDR3 DNA reads as TGCGCCAGCAGTCATCTAAAATCCCGGGACAGTCCCCAAGAGACCCAGTACTTC. This gives the protein CASSHLKSRDSPQETQYF.

J is TRBJ1-1 and V is TRBV2; TRBD1 aligns across 8 bases. Per germline, CDR1 SNHLY and CDR2 FYNNEI. This CDR3 has 12 amino acids. With 11 bases clipped from V and 5 bases from J, the junction kept 7 bases outside the gene matches. The CDR3 coding sequence is TGTGCCGGAACGGACAGGGAAACTGAAGCTTTCTTT. Protein sequence: CAGTDRETEAFF.

The chain employs TRBV20-1 and TRBJ1-1; D gene unclear. The CDR3 has 11 amino acids. Per the germline V gene, CDR1 is DFQATT and CDR2 is SNEGSKA (reference sequence). CDR3 coding DNA: TGCGTCAGCCTACTGAACACTGAAGCTTTCTTT. Translated: CVSLLNTEAFF.

The V and J genes are TRBV2 and TRBJ2-4, with D perhaps TRBD1 (6 bases). This CDR3 spans 14 amino acids. In germline, CDR1 is SNHLY, CDR2 FYNNEI. Trimming cost V 6 bases and J 4 bases, with 13 bases left between them. DNA of the CDR3: TGTGCCAGCAGGGGATTTACAGGGAAAAACATTCAGTACTTC. Translating it yields CASRGFTGKNIQYF.

The chain carries TRBV6-5 and TRBJ2-1; TRBD2 might be the D (5 bases). Trimming left V 9 bases short and J 7 bases short, with 22 bases between. The germline gives CDR1 MNHEY, CDR2 SVGAGI. The length of the CDR3 is 15 residues. In DNA form, the CDR3 reads TGTGCCAGTAGTGACTGGGGTGGGCCGGGAAATGAGCAGTTCTTC. Translated, it gives CASSDWGGPGNEQFF.